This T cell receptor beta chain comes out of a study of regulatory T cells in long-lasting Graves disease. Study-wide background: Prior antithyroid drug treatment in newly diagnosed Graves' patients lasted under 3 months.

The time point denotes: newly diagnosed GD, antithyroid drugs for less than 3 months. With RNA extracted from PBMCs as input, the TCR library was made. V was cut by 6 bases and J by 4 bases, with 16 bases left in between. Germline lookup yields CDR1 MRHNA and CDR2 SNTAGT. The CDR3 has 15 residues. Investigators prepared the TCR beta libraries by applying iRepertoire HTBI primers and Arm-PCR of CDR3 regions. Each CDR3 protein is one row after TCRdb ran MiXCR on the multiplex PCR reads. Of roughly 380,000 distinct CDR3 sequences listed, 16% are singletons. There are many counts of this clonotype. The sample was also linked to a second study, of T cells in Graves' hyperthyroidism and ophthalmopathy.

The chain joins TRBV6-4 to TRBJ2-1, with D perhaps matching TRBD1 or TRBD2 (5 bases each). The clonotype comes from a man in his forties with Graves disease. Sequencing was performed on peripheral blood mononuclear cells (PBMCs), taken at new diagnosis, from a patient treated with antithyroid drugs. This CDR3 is CASSTEGSTYNEQFF. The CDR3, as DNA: TGTGCCAGCAGCACTGAGGGGTCCACTTACAATGAGCAGTTCTTC.